This T cell receptor beta chain was obtained from a study of cytomegalovirus exposure and HLA in healthy donors. The overall study: Unique TCRs numbering approximately 80 million, obtained from HLA-typed donors, made up an early data release.

Comment on this clone: The antigen remains undetermined.

The germline V gene encodes CDR1 MDHEN and CDR2 SYDVKM. The V segment lost 5 bases and the J segment 6 bases; nucleotides outside the gene matches: 12. The CDR3 totals 15 residues. Primers included in the PCR were 60 Vbeta and 13 Jbeta primers. Data came from immunoSEQ multiplex PCR; TCRdb stores just in-frame clones and leaves some out. The table shows approximately 190,000 clones, with about 84% occurring only once. Study results and limitations: In a later analysis, at a false discovery rate of 0.05, approximately 18,000 TCR beta sequences were associated with HLA alleles. TCR sequences were mostly rare, though some public TCRs occurred in many donors. In a later analysis, parvovirus B19, influenza, CMV and Epstein-Barr virus appeared linked to several top co-occurrence clusters.

Sequencing was carried out using PBMCs. The sequence was obtained from a woman in her twenties or thirties in good health and CMV-seropositive. V and J are TRBV28 and TRBJ1-2, with TRBD1 matching over 7 bases. In nucleotides, the CDR3 is TGTGCCAGCAGTGGAGCCGACAGGGTGGGTCATGGCTACACCTTC. It is translated as CASSGADRVGHGYTF.